Sequencing of this T cell receptor (beta chain) was carried out in a study of response to subunit inactivated influenza vaccine. Trimming removed 3 bases from V and 5 bases from J, with 13 bases in between. Germline CDR1 SGHVS, CDR2 FQNEAQ. The CDR3 consists of 14 residues. TCRdb processed the RT-PCR reads anew with MiXCR; each CDR3 protein has one entry. This sample carries hundreds of thousands of distinct CDR3 sequences, 20% to 25% of them seen once, and the ten largest clones take over 9%. This clonotype turned up a few times. This sequence joins TRBV7-8 and TRBJ2-5, with D perhaps matching TRBD2 (7 bases). Source: PBMCs from blood, taken approximately 22 months after vaccination. This sequence was found in a man between 50 and 69 years old who received an inactivated influenza vaccine. Here the CDR3 reads CASSLYREGETQYF. In DNA, the CDR3 is TGTGCCAGCAGCTTGTACAGGGAGGGGGAGACCCAGTACTTC.